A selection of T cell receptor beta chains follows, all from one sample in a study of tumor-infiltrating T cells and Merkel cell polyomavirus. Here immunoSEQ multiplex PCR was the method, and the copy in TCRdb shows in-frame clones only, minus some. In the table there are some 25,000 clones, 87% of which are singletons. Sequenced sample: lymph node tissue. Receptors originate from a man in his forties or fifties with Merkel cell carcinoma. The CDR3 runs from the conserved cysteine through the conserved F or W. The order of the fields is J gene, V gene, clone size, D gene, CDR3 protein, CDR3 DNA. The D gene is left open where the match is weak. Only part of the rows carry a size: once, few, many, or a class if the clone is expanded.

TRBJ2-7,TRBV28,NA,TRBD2,CASSAGLAAYEQYF,TGTGCCAGCAGTGCGGGACTAGCGGCCTACGAGCAGTACTTC
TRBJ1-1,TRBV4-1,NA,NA,CASSWGQSDTEAFF,TGCGCCAGCAGTTGGGGGCAGAGCGACACTGAAGCTTTCTTT
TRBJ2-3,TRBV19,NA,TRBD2,CASSNYGTSGGAIDTQYF,TGTGCCAGTAGTAACTACGGGACTAGCGGGGGGGCCATAGATACGCAGTATTTT
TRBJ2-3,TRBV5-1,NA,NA,CASSSLVGALLDTQYF,TGCGCCAGCAGCTCGCTGGTGGGCGCCCTGTTAGATACGCAGTATTTT
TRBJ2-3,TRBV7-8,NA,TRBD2,CASSLGGTGDTQYF,TGTGCCAGCAGCTTGGGGGGGACTGGAGATACGCAGTATTTT
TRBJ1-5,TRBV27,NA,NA,CATGRGSNQPQHF,TGTGCCACCGGGAGAGGGAGCAATCAGCCCCAGCATTTT
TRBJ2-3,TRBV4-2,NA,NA,CASSRNPGTSDTQYF,TGTGCCAGCAGCCGCAATCCCGGGACAAGCGATACGCAGTATTTT
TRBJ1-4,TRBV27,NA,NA,CASSQFQGDEKLFF,TGTGCCAGCAGCCAATTCCAAGGAGATGAAAAACTGTTTTTT
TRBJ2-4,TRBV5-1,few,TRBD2,CASSWGAGPKNIQYF,TGCGCCAGCAGCTGGGGAGCGGGACCTAAAAACATTCAGTACTTC
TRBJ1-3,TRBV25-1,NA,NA,CASSARVLASGNTIYF,TGTGCCAGCAGTGCCAGGGTACTCGCCTCTGGAAACACCATATATTTT
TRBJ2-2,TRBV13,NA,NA,CASSSRGTGELFF,TGTGCCAGCAGCTCGCGGGGAACCGGGGAGCTGTTTTTT
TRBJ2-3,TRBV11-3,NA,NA,CASSLAYLDTQYF,TGTGCCAGCAGCTTAGCCTATCTTGATACGCAGTATTTT
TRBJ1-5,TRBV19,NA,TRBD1,CASSGTGGNQPQHF,TGTGCCAGTAGCGGGACAGGGGGCAATCAGCCCCAGCATTTT
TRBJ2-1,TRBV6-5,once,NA,CASSYSAAGDYNEQFF,TGTGCCAGCAGTTACTCGGCGGCCGGGGACTACAATGAGCAGTTCTTC
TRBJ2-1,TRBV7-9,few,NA,CASSLSWDWGLSMWNEQFF,TGTGCCAGCAGCTTATCGTGGGACTGGGGACTCTCGATGTGGAATGAGCAGTTCTTC
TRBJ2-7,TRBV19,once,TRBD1,CASRDRDRGTYEQYF,TGTGCCAGTAGAGACAGGGACAGGGGTACCTACGAGCAGTACTTC
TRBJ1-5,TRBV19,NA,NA,CATYGVGQPQHF,TGTGCCACCTACGGGGTAGGACAGCCCCAGCATTTT
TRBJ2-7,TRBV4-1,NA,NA,CASSQSVIAAAYEQYF,TGCGCCAGCAGCCAGAGTGTAATAGCGGCAGCCTACGAGCAGTACTTC
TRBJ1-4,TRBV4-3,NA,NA,CASSQGRQVSNEKLFF,TGCGCCAGCAGCCAAGGTAGACAGGTTTCGAATGAAAAACTGTTTTTT
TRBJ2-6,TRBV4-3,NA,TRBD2,CASSHSPGGAGANVLTF,TGCGCCAGCAGCCACTCCCCGGGAGGGGCTGGGGCCAACGTCCTGACTTTC
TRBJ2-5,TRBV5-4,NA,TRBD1,CASSSETGEDQETQYF,TGTGCCAGCAGTTCCGAGACAGGGGAGGACCAAGAGACCCAGTACTTC
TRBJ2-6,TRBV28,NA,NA,CASTGRGANVLTF,TGTGCCAGCACAGGTAGAGGGGCCAACGTCCTGACTTTC
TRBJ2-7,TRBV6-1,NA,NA,CASSEVDPYEQYF,TGTGCCAGCAGTGAAGTAGATCCCTACGAGCAGTACTTC
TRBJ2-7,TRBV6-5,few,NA,CASSLEGRGRGEQYF,TGTGCCAGCAGCCTGGAAGGTAGGGGAAGGGGCGAGCAGTACTTC
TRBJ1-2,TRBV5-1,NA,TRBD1,CASSTSGTGDGYTF,TGCGCCAGCAGCACCTCCGGGACAGGGGACGGCTACACCTTC
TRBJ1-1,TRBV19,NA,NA,CASSGRTNTEAFF,TGTGCCAGTAGTGGGAGGACGAACACTGAAGCTTTCTTT
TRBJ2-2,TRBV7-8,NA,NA,CASSLLEGAGELFF,TGTGCCAGCAGCTTGCTGGAGGGTGCCGGGGAGCTGTTTTTT